This T cell receptor beta chain was identified in a study of OX40 agonist ivuxolimab in advanced cancers. About the full investigation: The costimulatory receptor OX40 (CD134) was targeted by ivuxolimab, a fully human IgG2 agonistic monoclonal antibody. Intravenous ivuxolimab was administered to patients every 2 weeks at six dose levels: 0.01, 0.1, 0.3, 1.5, 3 and 10 mg/kg. Of the roughly 51 patients in dose escalation, 19 had hepatocellular carcinoma, some 15 had melanoma, 9 had renal cell carcinoma and 9 had head and neck cancer. In the dose-escalation cohort, roughly 82% of patients were male, and the mean age was around 65 years with a range of about 20 to 80. Prior anti-PD-1, anti-PD-L1 or anti-CTLA-4 therapy was permitted, and checkpoint inhibitors had been received by less than 45% of dose-escalation patients. Partial responses were achieved by three dose-escalation patients, of whom one had hepatocellular carcinoma and two had cutaneous melanoma. The purpose of peripheral TCRbeta sequencing was to test whether ivuxolimab changed TCR sequence diversity and led to clonal T-cell expansion. The paper describes the monotherapy dose-escalation part (N of about 47 patients) of the phase I trial of ivuxolimab.

Broader findings and caveats from the paper: Clonal expansion of both CD4+ and CD8+ blood T cells was observed from baseline to week 6 at doses 0.1 to 3.0 mg/kg. Low levels of normalized T-cell clonal expansion were also seen in some nonresponding patients. Partial responders in the 0.1-3.0 mg/kg groups had among the lowest normalized peripheral clonal expansion, especially among CD8+ T cells. After ivuxolimab, more expanded clones were found on average in CD8+ T cells than in CD4+ T cells. The antigen specificity of the peripheral T cells that underwent clonal expansion was not determined.

Note on this clone: The antigen this receptor binds is unknown. Per-base quality was not reported, and no clone a single base away is much larger than it.

The CDR3 has 13 amino acids, counting the end cysteine and phenylalanine. Only CDR3 DNA remains: 39 bases, in frame from the first base. The germline V gene specifies KGHSH as CDR1 and LQKENI as CDR2. V and J are truncated by 3 bases and 8 bases respectively, leaving an intervening sequence of 13 bases. Patients with autoimmune disease history or receiving systemic immunosuppression were excluded from the trial. Peripheral blood for TCR sequencing was drawn from every dose cohort at baseline, at cycle 4 day 1 and at cycle 7 day 1. The samples were taken from a phase I, first-in-human, multicenter, open-label dose-escalation trial of ivuxolimab. Adults with locally advanced or metastatic melanoma, renal cell carcinoma, hepatocellular carcinoma or head and neck squamous cell carcinoma were enrolled in the trial. Before TCR sequencing, CD4+ and CD8+ T cells were separately sorted from peripheral blood.

Genomic DNA was isolated from the sorted cells so that the TCRbeta CDR3 region could be sequenced. The immunoSEQ Assay was used for sequencing of TCRbeta CDR3 regions. Held by TCRdb, this immuneACCESS table contains in-frame sequences only and omits some clones. Under half of the omission traces to an unresolved V gene where checked; the cause of the rest is unknown. In this sample the table shows tens of thousands of clones, about 88% of which occur a single time. The ten largest make up about 1.2% of the sample. The sequenced sample was CD4+ or CD8+ T cells sorted from blood, obtained in a trial of the OX40 agonist ivuxolimab. The TCR sequence derives from an adult with an advanced solid tumor such as melanoma, head and neck, liver or kidney cancer. Recombination connected TRBV18 to TRBJ1-2, with no D gene named confidently. The CDR3 here reads CASSPLRVEGYTF. The DNA is as follows: TGTGCCAGCTCACCCCTGAGGGTAGAGGGCTACACCTTC.